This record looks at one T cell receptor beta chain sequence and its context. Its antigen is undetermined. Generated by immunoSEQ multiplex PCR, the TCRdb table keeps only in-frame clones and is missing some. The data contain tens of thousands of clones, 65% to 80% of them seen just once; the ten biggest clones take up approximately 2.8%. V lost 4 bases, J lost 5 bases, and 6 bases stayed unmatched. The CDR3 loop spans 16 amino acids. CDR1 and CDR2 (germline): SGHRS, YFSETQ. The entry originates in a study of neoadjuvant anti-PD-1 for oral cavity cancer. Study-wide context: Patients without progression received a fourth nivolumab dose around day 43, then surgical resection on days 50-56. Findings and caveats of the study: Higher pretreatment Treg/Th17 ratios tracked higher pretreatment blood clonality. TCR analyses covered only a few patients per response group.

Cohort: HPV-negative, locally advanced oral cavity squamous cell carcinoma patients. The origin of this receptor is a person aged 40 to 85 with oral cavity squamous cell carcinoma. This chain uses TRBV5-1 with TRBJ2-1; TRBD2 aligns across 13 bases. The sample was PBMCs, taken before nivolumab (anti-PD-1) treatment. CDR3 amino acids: CASSPPTSGGNNEQFF. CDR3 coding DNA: TGCGCCAGCAGCCCCCCGACTAGCGGGGGGAACAATGAGCAGTTCTTC.